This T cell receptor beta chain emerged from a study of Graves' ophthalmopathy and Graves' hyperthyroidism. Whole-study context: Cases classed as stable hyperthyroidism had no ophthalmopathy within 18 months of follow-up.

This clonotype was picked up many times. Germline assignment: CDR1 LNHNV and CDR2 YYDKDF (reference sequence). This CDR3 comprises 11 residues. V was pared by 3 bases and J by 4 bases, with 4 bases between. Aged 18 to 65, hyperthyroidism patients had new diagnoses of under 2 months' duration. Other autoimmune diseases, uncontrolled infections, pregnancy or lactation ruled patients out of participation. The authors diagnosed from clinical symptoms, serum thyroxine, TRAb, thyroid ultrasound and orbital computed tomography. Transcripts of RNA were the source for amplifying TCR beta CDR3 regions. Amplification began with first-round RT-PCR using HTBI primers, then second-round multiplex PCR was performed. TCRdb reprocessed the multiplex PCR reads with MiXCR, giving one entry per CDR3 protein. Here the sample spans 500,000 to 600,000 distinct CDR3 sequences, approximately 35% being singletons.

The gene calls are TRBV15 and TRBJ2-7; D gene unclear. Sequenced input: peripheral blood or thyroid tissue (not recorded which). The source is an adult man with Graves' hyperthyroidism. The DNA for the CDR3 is TGTGCCACCAGCAGGGGGTACGAGCAGTACTTC. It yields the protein CATSRGYEQYF. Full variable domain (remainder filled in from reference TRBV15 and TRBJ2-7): DAMVIQNPRYQVTQFGKPVTLSCSQTLNHNVMYWYQQKSSQAPKLLFHYYDKDFNNEADTPDNFQSRRPNTSFCFLDIRSPGLGDTAMYLCATSRGYEQYFGPGTRLTVT.